This TCR beta chain emerged from a study of T cells in Graves' hyperthyroidism and ophthalmopathy. This CDR3 has 16 amino acids. The trim removed 4 bases at V and 4 bases at J, leaving 9 bases unmatched. Germline V gene sequence: CDR1 LGHNA, CDR2 YNFKEQ. Only a few counts were recorded for this clonotype. What it binds is not known. Amplification of TCR beta CDR3 regions used RNA as the template. The HTBI primer set served for first-round RT-PCR of the TCR CDR3. Using its own MiXCR run on the multiplex PCR reads, TCRdb lists one record per CDR3 protein. The table records 300,000 to 350,000 distinct CDR3 sequences, roughly 18% of them present only once. Study observations and caveats: Expanded thyroid clonotypes (above 0.001) were mostly also found in blood.

The clonotype was recovered from a woman between 45 and 65 years old with Graves' hyperthyroidism. This chain links TRBV4-2 with TRBJ2-5, with TRBD2 identical over 10 bases. The specimen sequenced was blood. The CDR3 sequence is CASSPGVAGGGETQYF. The CDR3 DNA reads TGTGCCAGCAGCCCTGGGGTAGCGGGGGGTGGAGAGACCCAGTACTTC.